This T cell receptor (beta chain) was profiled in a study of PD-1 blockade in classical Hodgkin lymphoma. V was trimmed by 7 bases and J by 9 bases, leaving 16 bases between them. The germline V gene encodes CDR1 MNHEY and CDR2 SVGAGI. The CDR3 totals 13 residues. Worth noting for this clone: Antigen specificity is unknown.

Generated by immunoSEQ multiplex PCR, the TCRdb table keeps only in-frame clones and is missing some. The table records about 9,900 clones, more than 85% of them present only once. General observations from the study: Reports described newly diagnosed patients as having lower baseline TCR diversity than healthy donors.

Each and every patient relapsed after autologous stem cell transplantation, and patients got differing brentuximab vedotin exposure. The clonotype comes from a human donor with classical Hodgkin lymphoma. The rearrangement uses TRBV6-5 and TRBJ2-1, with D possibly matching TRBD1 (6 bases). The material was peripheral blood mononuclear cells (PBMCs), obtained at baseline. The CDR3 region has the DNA TGTGCCAGCACTCGAGGGGGAGAGGGTGAGCAGTTCTTC. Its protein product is CASTRGGEGEQFF.